The present entry profiles one T cell receptor (beta chain) with its context. The sample is drawn from a study of T-cell memory formation after mild COVID-19. Study-wide context: Largely donor-specific sequence clusters came from a couple of donors.

One entry per CDR3 protein results from TCRdb running MiXCR on the 5' RACE reads. The repertoire holds about 320,000 distinct CDR3 sequences, with 13% to 15% as singletons. The receptor was isolated from a man aged 18-30 years who had mild COVID-19 (a few samples of this study predate the infection). Cell type and time point are not known. The sequenced sample consisted of PBMCs or a T cell subset sorted from them (not recorded which).

CDR3 bases: TGTGCCAGCAGCTTCAGTCCGGGGGAGCATCAGCCCCAGCATTTT. Its protein is CASSFSPGEHQPQHF. The gene calls are TRBV7-2 and TRBJ1-5, with D maybe TRBD1 (5 bases). Trimming removed 3 bases at V and 5 bases at J, with 14 bases between. CDR1 is SGHTA and CDR2 is FQGNSA in the germline V gene. The CDR3 extends over 15 amino acids. Complete variable domain (other parts from reference TRBV7-2 and TRBJ1-5): GAGVSQSPSNKVTEKGKDVELRCDPISGHTALYWYRQSLGQGLEFLIYFQGNSAPDKSGLPSDRFSAERTGGSVSTLTIQRTQQEDSAVYLCASSFSPGEHQPQHFGDGTRLSIL.